Below are 10 T cell receptor beta chains sequenced from a single sample in a study of blood T cells in healthy people across ages. Together with a sample-barcoded 5' primer, a J-beta primer mix was included in a second PCR lasting about 7 to 11 cycles. TCRdb fed the 5' RACE reads into MiXCR, producing one record per CDR3 protein. This sample carries around 1.5 million distinct CDR3 sequences, 42% of them seen once, and the ten largest clones take 6.5% to 10%. Sequenced material: blood. These receptors originate from a woman aged 18-30 years in good health.

This clonotype has more than one count but fewer than ten. The genes are TRBV28 and TRBJ2-1; TRBD2 matches at 11 bases. This CDR3 is 18 amino acids long. Per the germline V gene, CDR1 is MDHEN and CDR2 is SYDVKM. With 5 bases clipped from V and 4 bases from J, the junction kept 13 bases outside the gene matches. The CDR3: CASSTILSGGAIYNEQFF. The CDR3 nucleotides read TGTGCCAGCAGTACCATACTTAGCGGGGGGGCGATATACAATGAGCAGTTCTTC.

J is TRBJ2-5 and V is TRBV7-9, with 8 bases fitting TRBD1. V lost 5 bases to trimming and J lost 11 bases; unmatched junction nucleotides: 25. Germline V CDR1 and CDR2: SEHNR, FQNEAQ (reference sequence). The CDR3 consists of 18 residues. In DNA, the CDR3 is TGTGCCAGCAGCATCCTTGGGGGGTGGGACAGGTTATACAATGAGCAGTACTTC. Translated, it gives CASSILGGWDRLYNEQYF.

V and J are TRBV10-3 and TRBJ2-3; TRBD2 matches 12 bases. V lost 6 bases, J lost 9 bases, and 7 bases stayed unmatched. Germline CDR1 reads ENHRY; CDR2 reads SYGVKD. The CDR3 runs to 14 residues. CDR3 nucleotides: TGTGCCATCAGCCGACTAGCGGGGGCCCAGACGCAGTATTTT. Its protein product is CAISRLAGAQTQYF.

The V gene is TRBV29-1, the J gene TRBJ1-5; 7 bases are a match to TRBD1. The CDR3 runs to 13 residues. CDR1 and CDR2 from the germline V gene are SQVTM and ANQGSEA. After removal of 7 bases from V and 3 bases from J, the junction contained 6 bases not matched to a gene. The CDR3 region is CSAMTGNNQPQHF. DNA of the CDR3: TGCAGCGCGATGACAGGGAACAATCAGCCCCAGCATTTT.

The chain couples TRBV3-1 to TRBJ2-1; 10 bases align to TRBD2. The germline V gene encodes CDR1 LGHDT and CDR2 YNNKEL (reference sequence). The CDR3 is 17 amino acids. V was pared by 3 bases and J by 6 bases, with 11 bases of the junction left unmatched. The CDR3 DNA is TGTGCCAGCAGCCAGGCTTTCACTAGCGGGACGCCCAATGAGCAGTTCTTC. This codes for CASSQAFTSGTPNEQFF.

The chain is built from TRBV20-1 and TRBJ2-1; 10 nucleotides agree with TRBD1. Trimming cost V 2 bases and J 1 base; bases outside gene matches: 11. CDR3 length: 18 amino acids. Germline values: CDR1 DFQATT, CDR2 SNEGSKA (reference sequence). CDR3: CSARSATGGGGSYNEQFF. The CDR3 DNA sequence: TGCAGTGCTAGAAGCGCGACAGGGGGCGGTGGGTCCTACAATGAGCAGTTCTTC.

This clonotype was counted only a few times. The chain joins TRBV10-3 to TRBJ2-1, with TRBD2 matching over 11 bases. J was trimmed by 5 bases and V by 5 bases; bases with no gene match: 5. Per germline, CDR1 ENHRY and CDR2 SYGVKD. The CDR3 covers 15 residues. The CDR3 coding sequence is TGTGCCATCAGTCTAGCGGGAGGCCCCAACAATGAGCAGTTCTTC. It specifies CAISLAGGPNNEQFF.

This sequence joins TRBV11-2 and TRBJ2-5, with TRBD2 matching 8 bases. The CDR3 totals 15 residues. Losses at the gene ends were 1 base for V and 11 bases for J; bases not matched to a gene: 12. CDR1 is SGHAT, CDR2 FQNNGV, per germline. The CDR3 bases are TGTGCCAGCAGCTTAGGCGGGACTAGAGACAATGAGCAGTACTTC. Protein product: CASSLGGTRDNEQYF.

This clonotype has a handful of counts. The chain recombines TRBV29-1 with TRBJ2-7; 10 positions match TRBD1. V lost 7 bases and J lost 6; bases outside the gene matches: 15. The V gene's germline CDR1 is SQVTM and CDR2 ANQGSEA. The CDR3 is 15 residues long. As DNA, the CDR3 is TGCAGCGGACGAACCGGGACAGGGGTGGTGGGCGAGCAGTACTTC. Translation gives CSGRTGTGVVGEQYF.

V usage is TRBV24-1 and J usage is TRBJ1-2, with TRBD1 identical over 8 bases. This CDR3 has 15 amino acids. Germline lookup yields CDR1 KGHDR and CDR2 SFDVKD. V shed 4 bases and J 2 bases; nucleotides not matched to a gene: 5. The CDR3 spells CATSDRRQGNYGYTF. CDR3 nucleotide sequence: TGTGCCACCAGTGACCGGAGACAGGGGAACTATGGCTACACCTTC.